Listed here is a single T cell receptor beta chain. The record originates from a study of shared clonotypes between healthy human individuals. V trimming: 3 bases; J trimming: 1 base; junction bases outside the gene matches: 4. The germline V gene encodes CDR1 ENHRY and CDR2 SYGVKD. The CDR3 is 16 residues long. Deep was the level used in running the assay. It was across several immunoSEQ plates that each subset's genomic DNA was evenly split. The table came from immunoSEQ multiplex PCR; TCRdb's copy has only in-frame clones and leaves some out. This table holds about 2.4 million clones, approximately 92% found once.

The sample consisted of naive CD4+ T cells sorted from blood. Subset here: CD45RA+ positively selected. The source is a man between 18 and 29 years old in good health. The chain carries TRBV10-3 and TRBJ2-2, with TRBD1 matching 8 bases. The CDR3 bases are TGTGCCATCAGTGACTCAGGGGGCCAGAACACCGGGGAGCTGTTTTTT. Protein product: CAISDSGGQNTGELFF.